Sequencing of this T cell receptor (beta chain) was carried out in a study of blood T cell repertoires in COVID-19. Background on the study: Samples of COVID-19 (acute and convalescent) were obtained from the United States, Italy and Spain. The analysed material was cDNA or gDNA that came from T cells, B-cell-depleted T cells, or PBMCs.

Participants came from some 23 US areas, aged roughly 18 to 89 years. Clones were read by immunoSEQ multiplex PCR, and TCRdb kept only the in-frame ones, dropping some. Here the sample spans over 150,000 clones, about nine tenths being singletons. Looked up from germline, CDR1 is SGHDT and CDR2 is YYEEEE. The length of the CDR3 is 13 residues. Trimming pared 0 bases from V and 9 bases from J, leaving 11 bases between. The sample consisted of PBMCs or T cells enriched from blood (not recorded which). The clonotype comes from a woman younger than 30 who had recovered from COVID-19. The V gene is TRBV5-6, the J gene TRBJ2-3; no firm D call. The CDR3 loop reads CASSLGATQTQYF. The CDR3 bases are TGTGCCAGCAGCTTGGGGGCAACTCAGACGCAGTATTTT.